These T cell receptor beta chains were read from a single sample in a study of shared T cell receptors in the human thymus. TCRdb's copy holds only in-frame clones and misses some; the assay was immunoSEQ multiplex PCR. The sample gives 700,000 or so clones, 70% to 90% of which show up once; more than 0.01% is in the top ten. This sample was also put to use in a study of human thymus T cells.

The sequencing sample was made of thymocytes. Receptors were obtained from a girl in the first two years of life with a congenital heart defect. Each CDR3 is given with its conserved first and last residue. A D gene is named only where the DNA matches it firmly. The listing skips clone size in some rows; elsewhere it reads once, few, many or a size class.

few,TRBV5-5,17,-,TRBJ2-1,TGTGCCAGCAGCCCCGGGGGGACAGGATCGACCTACAATGAGCAGTTCTTC,CASSPGGTGSTYNEQFF
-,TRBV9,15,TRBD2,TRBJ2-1,TGTGCCAGCAGCGCGCGAGGACTAGTCGAGAATGAGCAGTTCTTC,CASSARGLVENEQFF
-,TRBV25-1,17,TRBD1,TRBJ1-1,TGTGCCAGCAGTGAGGGGGGACAGGGGGGGATTAACACTGAAGCTTTCTTT,CASSEGGQGGINTEAFF
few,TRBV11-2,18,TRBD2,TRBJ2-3,TGTGCCAGCAGCTTAGAGGGTGGCGGGGGGAGAGGGACAGATACGCAGTATTTT,CASSLEGGGGRGTDTQYF
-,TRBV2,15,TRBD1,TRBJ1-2,TGTGCCAGCAGTGTGGGACAGGGAGGGCGAAATGGCTACACCTTC,CASSVGQGGRNGYTF
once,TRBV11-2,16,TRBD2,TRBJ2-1,TGTGCCAGCAGCTTATTTCGCGGGGGACCCTACAATGAGCAGTTCTTC,CASSLFRGGPYNEQFF
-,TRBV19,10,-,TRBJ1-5,TGTGCGGCAGGGGATCAGCCCCAGCATTTT,CAAGDQPQHF
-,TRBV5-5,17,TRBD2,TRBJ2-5,TGTGCCAGCAGCCAGAGGGGTAGCGGGGGGGTGGAAGAGACCCAGTACTTC,CASSQRGSGGVEETQYF
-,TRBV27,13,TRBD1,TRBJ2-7,TGTGCCAGCAGTTTTGCAGGGGGCTACGAGCAGTACTTC,CASSFAGGYEQYF
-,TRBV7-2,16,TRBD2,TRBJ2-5,TGTGCCAGCAGCTTAGGGGCAGCGGGGGAGGCAGAGACCCAGTACTTC,CASSLGAAGEAETQYF
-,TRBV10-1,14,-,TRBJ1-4,TGCGCCAGCAGCGCCCCACGGGTTAACGAAAAACTGTTTTTT,CASSAPRVNEKLFF
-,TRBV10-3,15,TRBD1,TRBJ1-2,TGTGCCATCAGTTCCGCCCTGACAGGGGGGGATGGCTACACCTTC,CAISSALTGGDGYTF
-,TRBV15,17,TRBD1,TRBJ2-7,TGTGCCACCAGCAGAGATCGGACAGGGCTGCTTTCCTACGAGCAGTACTTC,CATSRDRTGLLSYEQYF
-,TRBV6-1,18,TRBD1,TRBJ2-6,TGTGCCAGCAGTGAACCAGGACAGGGGCCCTCTGGGGCCAACGTCCTGACTTTC,CASSEPGQGPSGANVLTF
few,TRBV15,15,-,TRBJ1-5,TGTGCCACCAGCAGAGAGGCAGGCGGCAATCAGCCCCAGCATTTT,CATSREAGGNQPQHF
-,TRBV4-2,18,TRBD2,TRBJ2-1,TGTGCCAGCAGCGCTCCGCTTCGCCAGCGGGGCGGGTACAATGAGCAGTTCTTC,CASSAPLRQRGGYNEQFF
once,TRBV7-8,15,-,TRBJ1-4,TGTGCCAGCAGCCGAGCAGACAGTGATGATGAAAAACTGTTTTTT,CASSRADSDDEKLFF
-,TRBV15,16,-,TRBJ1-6,TGTGCCACCAGCAGGCGGGGGGCCGCCTATAATTCACCCCTCCACTTT,CATSRRGAAYNSPLHF
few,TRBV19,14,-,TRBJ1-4,TGTGCCAGTAGTATGTCGCGGCCCTGGGAAAAACTGTTTTTT,CASSMSRPWEKLFF
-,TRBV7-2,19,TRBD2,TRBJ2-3,TGTGCCAGCAGCTTCTCTGGACTAGCGGGGCGCTCTAGCACAGATACGCAGTATTTT,CASSFSGLAGRSSTDTQYF
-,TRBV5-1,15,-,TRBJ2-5,TGCGCCAGCAGCTCAACTAGTTTTCCTGGGGAGACCCAGTACTTC,CASSSTSFPGETQYF
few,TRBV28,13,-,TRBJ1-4,TGTGCCAGCACCCCCGAGGGGGTTGAAAAACTGTTTTTT,CASTPEGVEKLFF